Shown below are 19 T cell receptor beta chains from a single sample sequenced in a study of blood T cell repertoires in COVID-19. TCRdb keeps only in-frame clones here, not all; method: immunoSEQ multiplex PCR. The repertoire holds approximately 450,000 clones, with 87% as singletons. Specimen: PBMCs or T cells enriched from blood (not recorded which). The source is a woman between 18 and 30 years old with acute COVID-19.

About this clone itself: This specimen includes other DNA sequences encoding the same CDR3. This chain uses TRBV7-3 with TRBJ1-1; unclear D gene. V lost 1 base, J lost 2 bases, and 11 bases lay in between. Germline V CDR1 and CDR2: SGHTA, FQGTGA. The CDR3 length is 15 residues. The CDR3 bases are TGTGCCAGCAGCTTAAATCCAGGCACAAACACTGAAGCTTTCTTT. Amino acid sequence: CASSLNPGTNTEAFF.

This chain uses TRBV5-4 with TRBJ2-3; 8 nucleotides match TRBD2. J was trimmed by 0 bases and V by 3 bases; bases with no gene match: 6. Germline V CDR1 and CDR2: SGHNT, YYREEE (reference sequence). This CDR3 contains 16 residues. The CDR3 loop is CASSSPASGSTDTQYF. Written as DNA, the CDR3 is TGTGCCAGCAGCTCCCCCGCTAGCGGGAGCACAGATACGCAGTATTTT. The complete variable domain, with remaining parts taken from reference TRBV5-4 and TRBJ2-3, reads ETGVTQSPTHLIKTRGQQVTLRCSSQSGHNTVSWYQQALGQGPQFIFQYYREEENGRGNFPPRFSGLQFPNYSSELNVNALELDDSALYLCASSSPASGSTDTQYFGPGTRLTVL.

The chain carries TRBV20-1 and TRBJ1-1, with 10 nucleotides matching TRBD1. V gave up 3 bases and J gave up 2 bases; unmatched junction bases: 3. Germline lookup yields CDR1 DFQATT and CDR2 SNEGSKA (reference sequence). The CDR3 is 14 amino acids. CDR3 in DNA: TGCAGTGCTAGTGACAGGGGGCGAAACACTGAAGCTTTCTTT. This gives the protein CSASDRGRNTEAFF.

This chain uses TRBV5-4 with TRBJ2-7; the D gene is possibly TRBD1 (6 bases). V lost 0 bases to trimming and J lost 2 bases, with 12 bases between them. Germline V gene sequence: CDR1 SGHNT, CDR2 YYREEE (reference sequence). The CDR3 sequence is 15 residues long. DNA for the CDR3: TGTGCCAGCAGCTTGGCGGCAGGGGACACCTACGAGCAGTACTTC. It encodes CASSLAAGDTYEQYF.

V and J are TRBV7-9 and TRBJ2-2, with D tentatively TRBD2 (6 bases). The CDR3 is 14 amino acids. The germline V gene has CDR1 SEHNR and CDR2 FQNEAQ (reference sequence). The germline V and J ends were trimmed by 7 bases and 6 bases, with 15 bases remaining between them. The CDR3 DNA sequence: TGTGCCAGCACTCCCTCGGGGGAGCCCGGGGAGCTGTTTTTT. Its translation: CASTPSGEPGELFF.

The chain uses TRBV20-1 and TRBJ2-1; D perhaps matches TRBD2 (6 bases). Between the trimmed V and J ends, which lost 3 bases and 6 bases, there was a span of 21 bases. This CDR3 spans 16 amino acids. Germline loops: CDR1 DFQATT, CDR2 SNEGSKA (reference sequence). The CDR3 here is CSASTPGTPTGNEQFF. The CDR3 DNA reads as TGCAGTGCTAGTACCCCCGGGACTCCCACGGGCAATGAGCAGTTCTTC.

The chain couples TRBV6-4 to TRBJ1-6, with 9 bases aligning to TRBD1. The germline V gene encodes CDR1 MRHNA and CDR2 SNTAGT. The CDR3 has 14 amino acids. J gave up 7 bases and V 5 bases, and 3 bases lay outside the gene matches. CDR3 in amino acids: CASSRTGENSPLHF. The CDR3, as DNA: TGTGCCAGCAGTCGGACAGGGGAGAATTCACCCCTCCACTTT.

V is TRBV19 and J is TRBJ1-1, with a weak D call TRBD1 (6 bases). V dropped 6 bases and J dropped 11 bases, with 16 bases sitting between them. Germline V gene sequence: CDR1 LNHDA, CDR2 SQIVND (reference sequence). The CDR3 totals 12 residues. CDR3 in DNA: TGTGCCAGTAGAACCCCCGACAGGCCTGCTTTCTTT. Protein sequence: CASRTPDRPAFF.

The chain links TRBV7-8 to TRBJ1-2, with 7 bases identical to TRBD1. The germline V gene has CDR1 SGHVS and CDR2 FQNEAQ. The V segment lost 5 bases and the J segment 4 bases; nucleotides outside the gene matches: 7. The length of the CDR3 is 14 residues. CDR3 DNA: TGTGCCAGCAGCCCCTGGGACAGCCCCTATGGCTACACCTTC. Protein: CASSPWDSPYGYTF.

The V and J genes are TRBV3-1 (or the pseudogene TRBV3-2) and TRBJ1-2; D not certain. Germline CDR1 reads LGHDT; CDR2 reads YNNKEL (reference sequence). The CDR3 is 13 residues long. Trimming pared 4 bases from V and 8 bases from J, leaving 14 bases between. CDR3 loop: CASSLSGSMGYTF. The CDR3 bases are TGTGCCAGCAGCCTTAGCGGTAGTATGGGCTACACCTTC.

The chain employs TRBV7-2 and TRBJ2-7; D gene ambiguous. V shed 4 bases and J shed 2 bases, with 12 bases lying between them. This CDR3 is built from 14 residues. Germline loops: CDR1 SGHTA, CDR2 FQGNSA. Written as DNA, the CDR3 is TGTGCCAGCAGCTCCCCGACTCAAACCTACGAGCAGTACTTC. This gives the protein CASSSPTQTYEQYF.

This clone turned up a few times. This sequence joins TRBV5-4 and TRBJ2-7, with 11 bases lining up with TRBD2. CDR1 is SGHNT and CDR2 is YYREEE in the germline V gene (reference sequence). This CDR3 has 16 amino acids. V shed 3 bases, J shed 3 bases, and the junction held 8 bases outside the gene matches. CDR3 protein: CASSSGLGTSGYEQYF. CDR3 nucleotides: TGTGCCAGCAGCTCCGGCCTGGGGACTAGCGGCTACGAGCAGTACTTC.

The genes are TRBV3-1 (or the pseudogene TRBV3-2) and TRBJ1-2; a weak D match, TRBD1 (6 bases). Germline V gene data show CDR1 as LGHDT and CDR2 as YNNKEL (reference sequence). Trimming took 0 bases from V and 8 from J, leaving 25 bases between them. CDR3 length equals 18 residues. CDR3 in amino acids: CASSQDSSAGVTGYGYTF. CDR3 DNA: TGTGCCAGCAGCCAAGATAGTTCGGCAGGGGTAACGGGCTACGGCTACACCTTC.

This clone was recorded a few times. The chain couples TRBV23-1 to TRBJ1-1; D perhaps matches TRBD1 (6 bases). TRBV23-1 is an ORF, with its function uncertain. The V end lost 0 bases, the J end lost 1 base, and 15 bases lay between the germline ends. There are 17 residues in the CDR3. CDR3 region: CASSQSGGGHSNTEAFF. In DNA form, the CDR3 reads TGCGCCAGCAGTCAATCAGGCGGGGGGCATTCGAACACTGAAGCTTTCTTT.

The chain has TRBV29-1 and TRBJ1-1, with 7 bases fitting TRBD1. The CDR3 has 12 residues. The germline CDR1 and CDR2 sequences are SQVTM and ANQGSEA. After removal of 6 bases from V and 4 bases from J, the junction contained 5 bases not matched to a gene. CDR3 sequence: CSVLKGATEAFF. Written as DNA, the CDR3 is TGCAGCGTCCTAAAGGGGGCCACTGAAGCTTTCTTT.

The chain recombines TRBV7-9 with TRBJ1-4, with 7 bases fitting TRBD1. The CDR3 spans 15 residues. After removal of 5 bases from V and 0 bases from J, the junction contained 3 bases not matched to a gene. CDR1 is SEHNR, CDR2 FQNEAQ, per germline (reference sequence). The CDR3 region has the DNA TGTGCCAGCAGCAAGGGGGCTACAACTAATGAAAAACTGTTTTTT. Encoded protein: CASSKGATTNEKLFF. Combining the CDR3 with reference TRBV7-9 and TRBJ1-4 gives the whole variable domain DTGVSQNPRHKITKRGQNVTFRCDPISEHNRLYWYRQTLGQGPEFLTYFQNEAQLEKSRLLSDRFSAERPKGSFSTLEIQRTEQGDSAMYLCASSKGATTNEKLFFGSGTQLSVL.

The chain links TRBV30 to TRBJ2-7; 7 bases fit TRBD2. Germline values: CDR1 GTSNPN, CDR2 SVGIG (reference sequence). The CDR3 has 13 residues. After removal of 2 bases from V and 4 bases from J, the junction contained 5 bases not matched to a gene. The CDR3 sequence is CAWSSGGRYEQYF. The CDR3 region has the DNA TGTGCCTGGAGTTCGGGGGGTCGGTACGAGCAGTACTTC.

Regarding this clone: The sample contains more than one DNA sequence encoding this CDR3. This chain connects TRBV11-2 to TRBJ2-5, with D possibly TRBD1 on 6 matching bases. This CDR3 region has 13 residues. Germline V gene lookup returns CDR1 SGHAT and CDR2 FQNNGV. V lost 3 bases and J 3 bases, leaving 8 bases between the germline ends. The CDR3 DNA reads TGTGCCAGCAGCTTTGCAGGGGAAGAGACCCAGTACTTC. This sequence encodes CASSFAGEETQYF.

DNA of the CDR3: TGTGCCAGCAGTACAGGGGAGAACACTGAAGCTTTCTTT. This codes for CASSTGENTEAFF. J is TRBJ1-1 and V is TRBV6-5; 7 nucleotides align to TRBD1. Looked up from germline, CDR1 is MNHEY and CDR2 is SVGAGI. J was trimmed by 1 base and V by 5 bases; bases with no gene match: 1. The CDR3 contains 13 residues.